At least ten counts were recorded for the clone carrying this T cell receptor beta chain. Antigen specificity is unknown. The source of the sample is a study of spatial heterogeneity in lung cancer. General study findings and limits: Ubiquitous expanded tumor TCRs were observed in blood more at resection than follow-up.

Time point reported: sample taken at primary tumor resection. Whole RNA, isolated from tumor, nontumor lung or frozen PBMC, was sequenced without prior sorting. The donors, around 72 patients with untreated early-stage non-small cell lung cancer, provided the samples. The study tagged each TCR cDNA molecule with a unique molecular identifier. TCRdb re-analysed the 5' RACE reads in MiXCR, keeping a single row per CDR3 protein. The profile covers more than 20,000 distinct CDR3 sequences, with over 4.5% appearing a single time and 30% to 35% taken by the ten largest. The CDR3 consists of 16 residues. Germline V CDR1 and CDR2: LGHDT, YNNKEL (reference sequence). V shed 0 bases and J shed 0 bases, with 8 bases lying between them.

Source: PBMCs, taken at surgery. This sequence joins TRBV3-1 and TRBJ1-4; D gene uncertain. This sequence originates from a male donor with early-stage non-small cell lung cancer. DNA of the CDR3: TGTGCCAGCAGCCAAGATTGGGCAGCAACTAATGAAAAACTGTTTTTT. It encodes CASSQDWAATNEKLFF.